The clone carrying this T cell receptor (beta chain) was detected only a few times. This record belongs to a study of blood T cell repertoires in COVID-19. Study context: COVID-19 samples collected from the United States, Italy and Spain covered acute and convalescent phases.

Repertoires were generated with immunoSEQ multiplex PCR, while TCRdb's copy carries only in-frame clones and drops some. The sample holds about 100,000 clones; more than 85% are singletons and the top ten take approximately 7.3%. V lost 2 bases to trimming and J lost 3 bases; unmatched junction nucleotides: 5. Germline lookup yields CDR1 SGHRS and CDR2 YFSETQ. The CDR3 extends over 15 amino acids. Sequences were obtained from peripheral blood. This receptor was obtained from a man younger than 45 in a cohort sampled during active COVID-19. The chain recombines TRBV5-1 with TRBJ2-3; 8 bases fit TRBD1. CDR3 sequence reads: CASSFTGGGTDTQYF. The DNA of the CDR3 is TGCGCCAGCAGCTTTACAGGGGGTGGGACAGATACGCAGTATTTT.